Listed below are T cell receptor beta chains from one sample, sequenced in a study of OX40 agonist ivuxolimab in advanced cancers. Clones were read by immunoSEQ multiplex PCR, and TCRdb kept only the in-frame ones, dropping some. The table lists some 74,000 clones, about 84% of them singletons. Sequenced here: CD4+ or CD8+ T cells sorted from blood, sampled in a trial of the OX40 agonist ivuxolimab. These receptors all stem from an adult with an advanced solid tumor such as melanoma, head and neck, liver or kidney cancer. CDR3s include the opening cysteine and the closing phenylalanine or tryptophan. A D gene is named only where the DNA matches it firmly. Clone size appears in some rows only: once, few, many, or a class for an expanded clone.

j_call v_call d_call clone_size cdr3_aa cdr3_nt
TRBJ2-1 TRBV19 - - CASSIVKFHNEQFF TGTGCCAGTAGTATAGTTAAGTTTCATAATGAGCAGTTCTTC
TRBJ1-4 TRBV9 - - CASSTGHTGTNEKLFF TGTGCCAGCAGCACAGGACATACCGGAACTAATGAAAAACTGTTTTTT
TRBJ1-1 TRBV7-6 - - CASSLNSHTEAFF TGTGCCAGCAGCTTAAACAGTCACACTGAAGCTTTCTTT
TRBJ2-7 TRBV27 - - CASKKWAPYEQYF TGTGCCAGCAAAAAATGGGCCCCCTACGAGCAGTACTTC
TRBJ1-1 TRBV9 TRBD1 - CASSVFGQAGENTEAFF TGTGCCAGCAGCGTTTTCGGACAGGCGGGGGAAAACACTGAAGCTTTCTTT
TRBJ1-5 TRBV19 TRBD1 - CASSSHRGKDQPQHF TGTGCCAGTAGTTCCCACAGGGGGAAGGATCAGCCCCAGCATTTT
TRBJ2-3 TRBV9 - - CASSTAGSTDTQYF TGTGCCAGCAGCACAGCAGGGAGCACAGATACGCAGTATTTT
TRBJ1-5 TRBV6-1 - - CALGLAGRNQPQHF TGTGCCCTCGGTCTAGCTGGCCGCAATCAGCCCCAGCATTTT
TRBJ2-5 TRBV14 - - CASSQGAWALETQYF TGTGCCAGCAGCCAAGGGGCCTGGGCCCTAGAGACCCAGTACTTC
TRBJ1-5 TRBV2 - - CASSENQGSQPQHF TGTGCCAGCAGTGAAAATCAGGGCAGCCAGCCCCAGCATTTT
TRBJ2-5 TRBV6-1 - - CASSEVGGAQETQYF TGTGCCAGCAGTGAGGTTGGGGGGGCTCAAGAGACCCAGTACTTC
TRBJ1-6 TRBV25-1 - - CASSAEPASYNSPLHF TGTGCCAGCAGTGCGGAACCGGCCAGCTATAATTCACCCCTCCACTTT
TRBJ1-1 TRBV19 TRBD1 - CASKSGQRGLNTEAFF TGTGCCAGTAAGTCGGGACAGAGAGGGTTGAACACTGAAGCTTTCTTT
TRBJ1-5 TRBV19 - - CASSPRAGAHNQPQHF TGTGCCAGTAGTCCTAGGGCCGGGGCCCACAATCAGCCCCAGCATTTT
TRBJ2-1 TRBV18 - - CASSPPNSRSNEQFF TGTGCCAGCTCACCACCTAATTCCAGGTCCAATGAGCAGTTCTTC
TRBJ1-5 TRBV16 - few CASSHRGVSQPQHF TGTGCCAGCAGCCACAGGGGAGTGAGTCAGCCCCAGCATTTT
TRBJ2-1 TRBV7-8 TRBD2 once CASSQRGLAAHNEQFF TGTGCCAGCAGCCAAAGGGGACTAGCGGCCCACAATGAGCAGTTCTTC
TRBJ1-1 TRBV2 - few CASSERGGNTEAFF TGTGCCAGCAGTGAGCGGGGGGGGAACACTGAAGCTTTCTTT
TRBJ2-2 TRBV9 - - CASSLRVDTGELFF TGTGCCAGCAGCTTAAGGGTTGACACCGGGGAGCTGTTTTTT
TRBJ1-1 TRBV11-3 - - CASSARNTEAFF TGTGCCAGCAGCGCTCGGAACACTGAAGCTTTCTTT
TRBJ1-1 TRBV7-9 - - CASSQNTEAFF TGTGCCAGCAGCCAGAACACTGAAGCTTTCTTT
TRBJ1-2 TRBV7-2 - - CASSLQTFGDYGYTF TGTGCCAGCAGCTTACAGACCTTTGGAGACTATGGCTACACCTTC
TRBJ1-4 TRBV28 - - CASSSLQEGIFNEKLFF TGTGCCAGCAGTTCTTTACAGGAGGGTATATTTAATGAAAAACTGTTTTTT
TRBJ2-2 TRBV5-1 - - CASSLSVSSTGELFF TGCGCCAGCAGCCTCTCGGTCTCCAGCACCGGGGAGCTGTTTTTT
TRBJ2-2 TRBV19 - - CASSMGIGELFF TGTGCCAGTAGTATGGGGATCGGGGAGCTGTTTTTT
TRBJ1-2 TRBV5-1 - - CASSAQTGDTSRGYTF TGCGCCAGCAGCGCCCAGACCGGGGACACCTCTAGGGGCTACACCTTC
TRBJ2-3 TRBV6-1 - - CASSDGGLDTQYF TGTGCCAGCAGTGATGGGGGCCTCGATACGCAGTATTTT
TRBJ2-7 TRBV5-4 TRBD1 - CASSFRTGSYEQYF TGTGCCAGCAGCTTCCGGACAGGTTCCTACGAGCAGTACTTC
TRBJ2-3 TRBV19 - - CASSIGPSRTDTQYF TGTGCCAGTAGTATAGGACCGTCGCGCACAGATACGCAGTATTTT
TRBJ2-7 TRBV7-8 - - CASSLISGYEQYF TGTGCCAGCAGCTTAATTAGCGGATACGAGCAGTACTTC
TRBJ2-7 TRBV2 - few CASSVWLSYEQYF TGTGCCAGCAGTGTTTGGTTATCCTACGAGCAGTACTTC
TRBJ1-1 TRBV6-1 - - CASKMGATEAFF TGTGCCAGCAAAATGGGCGCGACTGAAGCTTTCTTT
TRBJ2-2 TRBV5-1 TRBD1 - CASSLGTGALVSGELFF TGCGCCAGCAGCTTGGGGACAGGGGCGTTAGTGAGCGGGGAGCTGTTTTTT
TRBJ1-4 TRBV27 - - CASSLTVNEKLFF TGTGCCAGCAGTCTGACAGTTAATGAAAAACTGTTTTTT
TRBJ1-4 TRBV6-5 TRBD1 - CASSYSGTGTEKLFF TGTGCCAGCAGTTACTCGGGGACAGGGACTGAAAAACTGTTTTTT
TRBJ1-1 TRBV9 TRBD1 - CASSVAPDRAGAFF TGTGCCAGCAGCGTAGCCCCGGACAGGGCGGGAGCTTTCTTT
TRBJ2-1 TRBV11-2 - - CASSLVPGSYNEQFF TGTGCCAGCAGCTTAGTTCCCGGCTCCTACAATGAGCAGTTCTTC
TRBJ1-4 TRBV18 - - CASSPPGREKLFF TGTGCCAGCTCACCACCTGGTAGGGAAAAACTGTTTTTT
TRBJ2-3 TRBV27 - - CASSLYAGSTDTQYF TGTGCCAGCAGTTTATATGCGGGTAGCACAGATACGCAGTATTTT
TRBJ2-7 TRBV19 - once CASSEGKYEQYF TGTGCCAGTTCCGAGGGGAAATACGAGCAGTACTTC
TRBJ1-1 TRBV18 - - CASSPDTGYTEAFF TGTGCCAGCTCACCGGACACAGGTTACACTGAAGCTTTCTTT
TRBJ1-2 TRBV2 TRBD1 - CASSRQGWRYGYTF TGTGCCAGCAGCCGACAGGGCTGGCGCTATGGCTACACCTTC
TRBJ1-1 TRBV9 - once CASSVDLNTEAFF TGTGCCAGCAGCGTTGACCTGAACACTGAAGCTTTCTTT
TRBJ2-7 TRBV27 TRBD2 - CASSPLLAGRLYEQYF TGTGCCAGCAGTCCATTACTAGCGGGACGCCTTTACGAGCAGTACTTC